This is a list of T cell receptor beta chains from one sample in a study of response to subunit inactivated influenza vaccine. Each CDR3 protein gets one entry after TCRdb re-called the RT-PCR reads with MiXCR. The top ten hold 10% to 15% of the sample, which has approximately 530,000 distinct CDR3 sequences, around 8% seen once. Source: PBMCs from blood, taken roughly 24 months after vaccination. The receptors here all came from a man between 50 and 69 years old who received an inactivated influenza vaccine. Each CDR3 is given with its conserved first and last residue. A D gene is named only where the DNA matches it firmly. Clone size is shown for a subset of rows, as once, few, many or a class of expanded clone.

j_call clone_size d_call v_call cdr3_aa cdr3_nt
TRBJ2-5 many NA TRBV4-3 CASSQDWRGGQETQYF TGCGCCAGCAGCCAAGATTGGAGGGGAGGTCAAGAGACCCAGTACTTC
TRBJ2-1 few NA TRBV10-3 CAISGGPDEQFF TGTGCCATCAGTGGAGGCCCTGATGAGCAGTTCTTC
TRBJ2-5 many TRBD1 TRBV20-1 CSARTGGRETQYF TGCAGTGCTAGAACAGGGGGGAGAGAGACCCAGTACTTC
TRBJ1-1 few NA TRBV4-2 CASSQEGGLAEAAFF TGTGCCAGCAGCCAAGAAGGAGGGTTGGCTGAAGCGGCTTTCTTT
TRBJ2-7 NA NA TRBV20-1 CSAGRRNYEQNF TGCAGTGCCGGTCGGAGGAACTACGAGCAGAACTTC
TRBJ2-5 NA NA TRBV10-3 CAISDYGGALQETQYF TGTGCCATCAGTGATTATGGGGGGGCCCTCCAAGAGACCCAGTACTTC
TRBJ2-3 NA NA TRBV20-1 CSARSAHLPTHTQYF TGCAGTGCTAGGTCCGCCCACTTGCCCACCCATACGCAGTATTTT
TRBJ2-2 NA TRBD2 TRBV5-4 CASSRDGLAGGGLELFF TGTGCCAGCAGCCGGGACGGACTAGCGGGGGGTGGTTTGGAGCTGTTTTTT
TRBJ2-7 NA TRBD1 TRBV5-1 CASSLVGQDIDEQYF TGCGCCAGCAGCTTGGTGGGACAGGATATCGACGAGCAGTACTTC
TRBJ1-1 NA NA TRBV15 CATSRSRGNTEAFF TGTGCCACCAGCAGATCCAGAGGTAACACTGAAGCTTTCTTT
TRBJ2-7 NA NA TRBV5-1 CASSLAPHEQYF TGCGCCAGCAGCTTGGCTCCCCACGAGCAGTACTTC
TRBJ2-1 many TRBD2 TRBV20-1 CSANRLAGTYNEQFF TGCAGTGCCAATCGACTAGCGGGTACCTACAATGAGCAGTTCTTC
TRBJ2-2 few TRBD1 TRBV11-2 CASRGTGGNTGELFF TGTGCCAGCAGGGGGACAGGGGGCAACACCGGGGAGCTGTTTTTT
TRBJ2-1 few TRBD1 TRBV7-8 CASSLPTGGNYNEQFF TGTGCCAGCAGCTTACCGACAGGGGGTAACTACAATGAGCAGTTCTTC
TRBJ2-3 few NA TRBV11-2 CASSLDLQGRRTDTQYF TGTGCCAGCAGCTTAGATCTTCAGGGGCGCCGCACAGATACGCAGTATTTT
TRBJ2-1 few TRBD2 TRBV28 CASSLFLAGANEQFF TGTGCCAGCAGTTTATTCCTAGCGGGAGCGAATGAGCAGTTCTTC
TRBJ2-2 many NA TRBV7-9 CASSPLGGPTGELFF TGTGCCAGCAGCCCCCTTGGGGGGCCCACCGGGGAGCTGTTTTTT
TRBJ2-7 NA TRBD2 TRBV7-2 CASSLPGLDEQYF TGTGCCAGCAGCCTTCCGGGACTAGACGAGCAGTACTTC
TRBJ2-3 NA NA TRBV7-3 CASSLGPTRSDTQYF TGTGCCAGCAGCTTAGGCCCGACTAGATCAGATACGCAGTATTTT
TRBJ1-3 few NA TRBV3-1 CASRTRGTGNTIYF TGTGCCAGCAGGACGCGTGGTACTGGAAACACCATATATTTT
TRBJ2-3 few TRBD2 TRBV6-5 CASSYTGTSYADTQYF TGTGCCAGCAGTTACACCGGGACTAGTTATGCAGATACGCAGTATTTT
TRBJ2-1 few TRBD2 TRBV5-1 CASSFLAGGGNEQFF TGCGCCAGCAGCTTTTTGGCGGGAGGGGGCAATGAGCAGTTCTTC
TRBJ1-5 NA TRBD1 TRBV28 CASRGGTGQPQHF TGTGCCAGCAGGGGAGGGACAGGACAGCCCCAGCATTTT
TRBJ2-7 NA TRBD1 TRBV7-9 CASSLRESGGSEQYF TGTGCCAGCAGCCTTAGGGAGTCAGGGGGCTCCGAGCAGTACTTC
TRBJ2-6 many NA TRBV11-1 CASSLAVQVLRGGANVLTF TGTGCCAGCAGCTTAGCCGTCCAGGTTCTTCGTGGTGGGGCCAACGTCCTGACTTTC
TRBJ2-7 few TRBD1 TRBV7-6 CASSPLGGTGPYEQYF TGTGCCAGCAGCCCACTGGGCGGGACAGGGCCCTACGAGCAGTACTTC
TRBJ2-3 many NA TRBV5-6 CASSLEPTDTQYF TGTGCCAGCAGCTTGGAACCCACAGATACGCAGTATTTT
TRBJ2-1 many TRBD2 TRBV5-1 CASSLGSGLAGGSWFF TGCGCCAGCAGCTTGGGTTCGGGACTAGCGGGAGGTAGCTGGTTCTTC
TRBJ1-2 NA NA TRBV7-2 CASSSPPGGANYGYTF TGTGCCAGCAGCTCACCCCCGGGGGGAGCTAACTATGGCTACACCTTC
TRBJ1-2 many NA TRBV12-3/TRBV12-4 CASRPGTNKGVYGYTF TGTGCCAGCAGACCCGGGACAAACAAAGGGGTCTATGGCTACACCTTC
TRBJ2-1 many NA TRBV24-1 CATSDSVSSYNEQFF TGTGCCACCAGTGATTCTGTGAGTTCCTACAATGAGCAGTTCTTC
TRBJ2-7 NA NA TRBV4-2 CASSPVGGRGNYEQYF TGTGCCAGCAGCCCGGTCGGGGGACGGGGGAACTACGAGCAGTACTTC
TRBJ2-5 few NA TRBV5-1 CASSQLGSRRGQETQYF TGCGCCAGCAGCCAGCTTGGGTCCCGCAGGGGACAAGAGACCCAGTACTTC
TRBJ1-5 few TRBD1 TRBV20-1 CSASSWDREAQPQHF TGCAGTGCTAGTAGTTGGGACAGGGAGGCTCAGCCCCAGCATTTT
TRBJ2-7 NA NA TRBV29-1 CSVGDRSVDEQYF TGCAGCGTTGGTGACAGGTCGGTCGACGAGCAGTACTTC
TRBJ1-2 many NA TRBV15 CATSWGDYGYTF TGTGCCACCAGCTGGGGGGACTATGGCTACACCTTC
TRBJ2-1 many NA TRBV11-2 CASSLVSEQFF TGTGCCAGCAGCTTGGTGTCTGAGCAGTTCTTC
TRBJ1-1 NA TRBD1 TRBV27 CASRRRQGSNTEAFF TGTGCCAGCAGACGTCGACAGGGATCGAACACTGAAGCTTTCTTT
TRBJ1-4 many NA TRBV29-1 CSVEVGGVEKLFF TGCAGCGTTGAAGTCGGGGGGGTTGAAAAACTGTTTTTT
TRBJ2-3 many NA TRBV18 CASSPLQGISDTQYF TGTGCCAGCTCACCACTCCAGGGAATCTCAGATACGCAGTATTTT
TRBJ2-7 few TRBD2 TRBV20-1 CSAWTSGRSYEQYF TGCAGTGCGTGGACTAGCGGGAGATCCTACGAGCAGTACTTC
TRBJ2-7 few NA TRBV29-1 CSVLSYGFGEQYF TGCAGCGTCCTCTCCTACGGGTTCGGGGAGCAGTACTTC
TRBJ2-7 few TRBD2 TRBV10-3 CAISGGLAGSSEQYF TGTGCCATCAGTGGGGGACTAGCGGGTTCCAGCGAGCAGTACTTC
TRBJ1-1 few TRBD1 TRBV7-2 CASSPGGRSTEAFF TGTGCCAGCAGCCCAGGGGGCCGGAGCACTGAAGCTTTCTTT
TRBJ2-1 NA TRBD2 TRBV28 CASGASGRAGNEQFF TGTGCCAGCGGGGCAAGCGGGAGGGCAGGCAATGAGCAGTTCTTC
TRBJ1-1 few NA TRBV5-7 CACNRQPLNTEAFF TGTGCCTGCAACAGGCAACCCCTAAACACTGAAGCTTTCTTT
TRBJ1-5 many TRBD1 TRBV20-1 CSAGTGSQPQHF TGCAGTGCAGGGACAGGGTCTCAGCCCCAGCATTTT
TRBJ2-7 few TRBD1 TRBV15 CATSKGQAGYEQYF TGTGCCACCAGCAAGGGACAGGCGGGCTACGAGCAGTACTTC